A selection of T cell receptor beta chains follows, all from one sample in a study of T cells in Graves' hyperthyroidism and ophthalmopathy. TCRdb re-called the multiplex PCR reads with MiXCR, one entry per CDR3 protein. The sample records hundreds of thousands of distinct CDR3 sequences, around 20% being singletons. The sample taken for sequencing was blood. The receptors shown here come from a man aged 35 to 55 with Graves' ophthalmopathy. Each CDR3 is given with its conserved first and last residue. Each record gives: D gene, V gene, clone size, J gene, CDR3 protein, CDR3 DNA. D genes are given only for firm matches. The size entry is marked missing in some rows and otherwise reads once, few, many or a size class.

-	TRBV20-1	-	TRBJ1-1	CIVPRDTEAFF	TGCATCGTACCCAGGGACACTGAAGCTTTCTTT
-	TRBV6-2/TRBV6-3	many	TRBJ2-5	CASSSSRREETQYF	TGTGCCAGCAGTTCATCGCGGCGGGAAGAGACCCAGTACTTC
-	TRBV4-3	few	TRBJ2-2	CASSLALVENTGELFF	TGCGCCAGCAGCCTAGCGTTAGTGGAGAACACCGGGGAGCTGTTTTTT
TRBD1	TRBV6-1	many	TRBJ1-1	CASPDRINTEAFF	TGTGCCAGCCCGGACAGGATCAACACTGAAGCTTTCTTT
TRBD2	TRBV5-1	few	TRBJ2-5	CASSFEREGFETQYF	TGCGCCAGCAGCTTCGAGCGGGAGGGCTTCGAGACCCAGTACTTC
-	TRBV2	few	TRBJ1-6	CASSPSSPLHF	TGTGCCAGCAGTCCAAGTTCACCCCTCCACTTT
TRBD2	TRBV12-3/TRBV12-4	-	TRBJ2-5	CASSVSGRGETQYF	TGTGCCAGCAGTGTTAGCGGGAGGGGGGAGACCCAGTACTTC
TRBD1	TRBV2	many	TRBJ1-2	CASSEGDRGDYGYTF	TGTGCCAGCAGTGAAGGAGACAGGGGGGACTACGGCTACACCTTC
TRBD1	TRBV6-1	-	TRBJ1-1	CASSALGDSSEAFF	TGTGCCAGCAGTGCCCTGGGGGACAGTTCTGAAGCTTTCTTT
-	TRBV7-2	many	TRBJ2-5	CASSLGRDAFQETQYF	TGTGCCAGCAGCTTAGGCCGGGACGCATTCCAAGAGACCCAGTACTTC
-	TRBV28	-	TRBJ2-1	CASSFRHEQFF	TGTGCCAGCAGTTTCAGGCATGAGCAGTTCTTC
-	TRBV2	-	TRBJ1-4	CASSTGATNEKLFF	TGTGCCAGCAGTACCGGGGCAACTAATGAAAAACTGTTTTTT
-	TRBV13	-	TRBJ1-1	CASSPGWTNTEAFF	TGTGCCAGCAGCCCAGGGTGGACGAACACTGAAGCTTTCTTT
-	TRBV28	many	TRBJ2-1	CASSTLHEQFF	TGTGCCAGCAGCACCTTGCATGAGCAGTTCTTC
TRBD2	TRBV19	few	TRBJ2-1	CASSRAGGYYNEQFF	TGTGCCAGTAGTAGGGCGGGGGGATACTACAATGAGCAGTTCTTC
-	TRBV10-3	few	TRBJ2-7	CAIGGRGAYEQYF	TGTGCCATCGGGGGCCGGGGGGCCTACGAGCAGTACTTC
TRBD2	TRBV12-5	few	TRBJ2-1	CASALGLAGVDLYEQFF	TGTGCTAGTGCCTTGGGACTAGCGGGAGTTGATTTGTATGAGCAGTTCTTC
TRBD1	TRBV6-2/TRBV6-3	-	TRBJ2-7	CASSPHHSGQGLQYF	TGTGCCAGCAGCCCCCACCACTCGGGACAGGGATTGCAGTACTTC
-	TRBV7-9	-	TRBJ1-1	CASSSIPGTEAFF	TGTGCCAGCAGCTCTATCCCAGGCACTGAAGCTTTCTTT
-	TRBV6-1	many	TRBJ2-7	CASREGQGATYEQYF	TGTGCCAGCAGGGAAGGGCAGGGAGCAACCTACGAGCAGTACTTC
-	TRBV6-5	-	TRBJ1-6	CASSYGGSENSPLHF	TGTGCCAGCAGTTACGGAGGGAGTGAGAATTCACCCCTCCACTTT
-	TRBV5-5	-	TRBJ2-3	CASSPDLASTQYF	TGTGCCAGCAGCCCGGATCTAGCGTCTACGCAGTATTTT
TRBD1	TRBV5-1	few	TRBJ1-1	CASSRPGGRNTEAFF	TGCGCCAGCAGCCGACCAGGGGGGCGTAACACTGAAGCTTTCTTT
-	TRBV6-1	few	TRBJ2-5	CASRKGGAPQETQYF	TGTGCCAGCAGGAAAGGGGGGGCTCCTCAAGAGACCCAGTACTTC
TRBD1	TRBV27	few	TRBJ2-5	CASSYGQGYIGETQYF	TGTGCCAGCAGTTATGGACAGGGGTATATTGGAGAGACCCAGTACTTC
-	TRBV2	few	TRBJ1-6	CASSRTGIGSPLHF	TGTGCCAGCAGCCGGACGGGAATTGGGTCACCCCTCCACTTT
-	TRBV28	many	TRBJ2-7	CASRSGGSYEQYF	TGTGCCAGCAGGTCCGGAGGGTCCTACGAGCAGTACTTC
TRBD2	TRBV2	many	TRBJ2-3	CASSGRGLSTDTQYF	TGTGCCAGCAGTGGGCGGGGACTAAGCACAGATACGCAGTATTTT
TRBD1	TRBV29-1	few	TRBJ1-4	CSVFQTGWNEKLFF	TGCAGCGTCTTTCAGACAGGGTGGAATGAAAAACTGTTTTTT
TRBD2	TRBV2	-	TRBJ2-7	CASSEDGGAYEQYF	TGTGCCAGCAGTGAAGATGGGGGGGCCTACGAGCAGTACTTC
-	TRBV11-2	few	TRBJ2-2	CASTSSGDTGELFF	TGTGCCAGCACCTCTTCAGGGGACACCGGGGAGCTGTTTTTT
TRBD1	TRBV29-1	-	TRBJ1-2	CSVSPPGQEAYGYTF	TGCAGCGTGTCCCCTCCCGGACAGGAAGCTTATGGCTACACCTTC
-	TRBV20-1	-	TRBJ1-5	CSAREGGESNQPQHF	TGCAGTGCTAGAGAAGGAGGGGAAAGCAATCAGCCCCAGCATTTT
TRBD1	TRBV7-2	-	TRBJ2-7	CASSSRGRGYYEQYF	TGTGCCAGCAGCTCGCGTGGCAGGGGGTACTACGAGCAGTACTTC
-	TRBV7-9	-	TRBJ2-5	CASSLVGQHQETQYF	TGTGCCAGCAGCTTAGTTGGACAACACCAAGAGACCCAGTACTTC
-	TRBV6-5	many	TRBJ2-7	CASSYDPGLPYYEQYF	TGTGCCAGCAGTTACGACCCGGGACTCCCGTACTACGAGCAGTACTTC
TRBD1	TRBV2	many	TRBJ1-1	CASSARTGGTEAFF	TGTGCCAGCAGTGCCCGGACAGGGGGGACTGAAGCTTTCTTT
-	TRBV3-1	few	TRBJ2-7	CASSQVPGVGSEQYF	TGTGCCAGCAGCCAAGTCCCAGGGGTTGGATCCGAGCAGTACTTC
-	TRBV7-9	-	TRBJ1-1	CASSPNPVGGSTEAFF	TGTGCCAGCAGTCCCAACCCCGTGGGGGGGAGCACTGAAGCTTTCTTT
TRBD2	TRBV7-9	-	TRBJ2-5	CASSLTGTSGETQYF	TGTGCCAGCAGCCTAACAGGGACTAGCGGTGAGACCCAGTACTTC
TRBD2	TRBV5-1	few	TRBJ2-1	CASSGGLRSYNEQFF	TGCGCCAGCAGTGGGGGACTACGCTCCTACAATGAGCAGTTCTTC
-	TRBV20-1	-	TRBJ1-3	CSARRPSGNTIYF	TGCAGTGCTAGACGCCCCTCTGGAAACACCATATATTTT
-	TRBV28	few	TRBJ1-5	CASSLFSPSHQPQHF	TGTGCCAGCAGTTTATTTAGTCCCTCCCATCAGCCCCAGCATTTT
TRBD2	TRBV6-5	few	TRBJ2-3	CASSYASGSTDTQYF	TGTGCCAGCAGTTACGCTAGCGGATCCACAGATACGCAGTATTTT
-	TRBV5-6	many	TRBJ1-2	CASSPGRNYGYTF	TGTGCCAGCAGCCCCGGACGGAACTATGGCTACACCTTC
-	TRBV6-1	few	TRBJ2-5	CASSVGPSQETQYF	TGTGCCAGCAGTGTAGGTCCATCCCAAGAGACCCAGTACTTC
-	TRBV5-1	few	TRBJ2-2	CASSYRVAGELFF	TGCGCCAGCAGCTACAGGGTAGCCGGGGAGCTGTTTTTT
TRBD2	TRBV5-1	-	TRBJ2-1	CASSYNGGAGNEQFF	TGCGCCAGCAGCTATAACGGGGGGGCCGGCAATGAGCAGTTCTTC
-	TRBV27	-	TRBJ2-3	CAGSPGRRTDTQYF	TGTGCCGGCAGTCCGGGGAGACGCACAGATACGCAGTATTTT
TRBD1	TRBV30	-	TRBJ2-2	CAWSVKGGKNTGELFF	TGTGCCTGGAGTGTAAAAGGGGGCAAGAACACCGGGGAGCTGTTTTTT
-	TRBV30	many	TRBJ2-7	CAWSTETTYEQYF	TGTGCCTGGAGTACCGAAACAACCTACGAGCAGTACTTC
TRBD2	TRBV4-2	few	TRBJ2-3	CASSPPSGSGSDTQYF	TGTGCCAGCAGCCCCCCTAGCGGGAGTGGGTCAGATACGCAGTATTTT
-	TRBV7-9	-	TRBJ1-2	CASSPGQLDNYGYTF	TGTGCCAGCAGCCCAGGACAGCTAGATAACTATGGCTACACCTTC
TRBD2	TRBV12-3/TRBV12-4	few	TRBJ2-2	CASSFGIAGANGELFF	TGTGCCAGCAGTTTTGGGATAGCGGGAGCGAACGGGGAGCTGTTTTTT
-	TRBV14	-	TRBJ2-1	CATSGEATSYNEQFF	TGTGCCACCTCGGGAGAGGCGACCTCCTACAATGAGCAGTTCTTC
-	TRBV12-3/TRBV12-4	-	TRBJ1-2	CASSRGGPRGYTF	TGTGCCAGCAGTCGAGGGGGGCCTCGGGGCTACACCTTC
-	TRBV18	few	TRBJ2-7	CASSPRPGVYEQYF	TGTGCCAGCTCCCCACGACCGGGTGTTTACGAGCAGTACTTC